Each of the 8 T cell receptor beta chains below was sequenced from the same sample in a study of T cell responses to AZD1222 COVID-19 vaccine. Only in-frame clones appear in the TCRdb table, and some are missing; sequencing was by immunoSEQ multiplex PCR. Of about 69,000 clones listed, less than 90% are singletons. The sequencing used peripheral blood, collected 28 days after the second AZD1222 dose. The receptors derive from an adult who received the AZD1222 COVID-19 vaccine.

The table lists this clone with a count of one. V is TRBV7-8 and J is TRBJ2-7; 10 nucleotides agree with TRBD2. The CDR3 runs to 15 residues. V shed 2 bases and J 5 bases; nucleotides not matched to a gene: 6. Germline V gene lookup returns CDR1 SGHVS and CDR2 FQNEAQ. This CDR3 reads CASSLWVAGGDEQYF. The CDR3 bases are TGTGCCAGCAGCTTATGGGTAGCGGGAGGTGACGAGCAGTACTTC.

The chain carries TRBV5-4 and TRBJ1-2; possible D gene TRBD1, 5 bases. The CDR3 extends over 15 amino acids. In germline, CDR1 is SGHNT, CDR2 YYREEE (reference sequence). The ends were cut back, 4 bases at V and 4 bases at J, with 17 bases in the middle. The DNA of the CDR3 is TGTGCCAGCAGCCCTACCCCAGAGGGGATCTATGGCTACACCTTC. Amino acid sequence: CASSPTPEGIYGYTF.

V is TRBV27 and J is TRBJ2-7, with D uncertain. The germline CDR1 and CDR2 sequences are MNHEY and SMNVEV (reference sequence). Trimming removed 2 bases from V and 0 bases from J, with 5 bases in between. CDR3 length equals 13 residues. CDR3 nucleotides: TGTGCCAGCAGTTTAAAGGTCTCCTACGAGCAGTACTTC. Translation gives CASSLKVSYEQYF.

The chain is built from TRBV5-4 and TRBJ1-1, with D maybe TRBD1 (6 bases). CDR1 SGHNT and CDR2 YYREEE come from the germline V gene (reference sequence). Deletions cut 4 bases from V and 7 bases from J, with 20 bases between. This CDR3 has 15 residues. As DNA, the CDR3 is TGTGCCAGCAGCGGGATTCTTGGACAGACAGTTGAAGCTTTCTTT. Translating it yields CASSGILGQTVEAFF.

The V call is TRBV5-4, the J call TRBJ1-5; TRBD1 is a possible D gene (6 bases). CDR3 size: 14 residues. Germline values: CDR1 SGHNT, CDR2 YYREEE (reference sequence). Deletions cut 3 bases from V and 4 bases from J, with 11 bases between. CDR3 sequence: CASSSGQKNQPQHF. CDR3 nucleotide sequence: TGTGCCAGCAGCTCCGGACAGAAAAATCAGCCCCAGCATTTT.

The V gene is TRBV6-6, the J gene TRBJ2-3, with 10 positions matching TRBD1. Germline CDR1 and CDR2: MNHNY and SVGAGI (reference sequence). The CDR3 is 15 residues long. V gave up 4 bases and J gave up 4 bases; unmatched junction bases: 5. The CDR3 DNA is TGTGCCAGCAGTTCACGGGACAGGGGTGCAGATACGCAGTATTTT. This gives the protein CASSSRDRGADTQYF.

This chain connects TRBV19 to TRBJ2-1, with 12 nucleotides matching TRBD2. The CDR3 totals 17 residues. CDR1 and CDR2 (germline): LNHDA, SQIVND (reference sequence). V gave up 7 bases and J gave up 9 bases; unmatched junction bases: 16. CDR3 sequence reads: CASTPRIRASGRGEQFF. The CDR3 bases are TGTGCCAGTACCCCTAGGATCCGGGCTAGCGGGAGGGGTGAGCAGTTCTTC.

This clone appeared a few times. This chain uses TRBV4-1 with TRBJ1-3; D is unclear. CDR3 size: 18 residues. The germline gives CDR1 MGHRA, CDR2 YSYEKL. The ends were cut back, 0 bases at V and 4 bases at J, with 19 bases in the middle. CDR3 in DNA: TGCGCCAGCAGCCAAGAAAGGAGGTCGGCTGGGTCCGGAAACACCATATATTTT. Amino acid sequence: CASSQERRSAGSGNTIYF.